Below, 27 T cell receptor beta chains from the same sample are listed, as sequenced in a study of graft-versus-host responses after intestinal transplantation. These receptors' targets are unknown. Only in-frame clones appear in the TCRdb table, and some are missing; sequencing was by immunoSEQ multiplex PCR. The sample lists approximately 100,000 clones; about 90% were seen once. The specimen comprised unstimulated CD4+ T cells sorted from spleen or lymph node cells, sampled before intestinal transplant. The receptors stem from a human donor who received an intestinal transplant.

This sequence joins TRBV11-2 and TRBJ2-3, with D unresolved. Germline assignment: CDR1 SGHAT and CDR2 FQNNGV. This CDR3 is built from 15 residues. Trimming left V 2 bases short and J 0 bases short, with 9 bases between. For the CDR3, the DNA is TGTGCCAGCAGCTTATTTGGGAAAAGCACAGATACGCAGTATTTT. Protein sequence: CASSLFGKSTDTQYF. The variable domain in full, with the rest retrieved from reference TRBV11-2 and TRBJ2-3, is EAGVAQSPRYKIIEKRQSVAFWCNPISGHATLYWYQQILGQGPKLLIQFQNNGVVDDSQLPKDRFSAERLKGVDSTLKIQPAKLEDSAVYLCASSLFGKSTDTQYFGPGTRLTVL.

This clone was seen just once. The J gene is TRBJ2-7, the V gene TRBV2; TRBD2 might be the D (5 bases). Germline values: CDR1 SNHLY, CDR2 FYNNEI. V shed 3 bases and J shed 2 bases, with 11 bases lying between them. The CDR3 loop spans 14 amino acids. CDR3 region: CASSDGRSPYEQYF. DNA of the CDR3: TGTGCCAGCAGTGATGGGAGATCCCCCTACGAGCAGTACTTC.

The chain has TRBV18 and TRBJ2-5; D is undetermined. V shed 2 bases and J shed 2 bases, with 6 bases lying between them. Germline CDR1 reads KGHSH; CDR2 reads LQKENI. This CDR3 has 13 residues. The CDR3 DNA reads TGTGCCAGCTCACCAGACCAGCAAGAGACCCAGTACTTC. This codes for CASSPDQQETQYF.

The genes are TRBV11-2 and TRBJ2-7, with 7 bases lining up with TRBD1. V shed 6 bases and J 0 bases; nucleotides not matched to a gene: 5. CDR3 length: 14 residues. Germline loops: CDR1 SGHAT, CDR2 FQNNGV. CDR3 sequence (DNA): TGTGCCAGCAGATTGGACAGGAGCTCCTACGAGCAGTACTTC. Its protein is CASRLDRSSYEQYF. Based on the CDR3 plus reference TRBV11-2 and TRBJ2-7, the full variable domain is EAGVAQSPRYKIIEKRQSVAFWCNPISGHATLYWYQQILGQGPKLLIQFQNNGVVDDSQLPKDRFSAERLKGVDSTLKIQPAKLEDSAVYLCASRLDRSSYEQYFGPGTRLTVT.

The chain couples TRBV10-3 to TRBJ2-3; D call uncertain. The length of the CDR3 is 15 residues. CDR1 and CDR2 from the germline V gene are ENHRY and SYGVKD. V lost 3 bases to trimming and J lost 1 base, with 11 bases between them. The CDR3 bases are TGTGCCATCAGTGATTTGGGGAACCGCACAGATACGCAGTATTTT. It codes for CAISDLGNRTDTQYF.

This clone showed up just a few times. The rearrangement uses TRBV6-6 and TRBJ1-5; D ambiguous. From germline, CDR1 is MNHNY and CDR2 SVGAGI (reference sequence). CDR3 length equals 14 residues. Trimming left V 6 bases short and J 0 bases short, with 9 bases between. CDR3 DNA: TGTGCCAGCAGCCCAATTGGTAGCAATCAGCCCCAGCATTTT. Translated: CASSPIGSNQPQHF.

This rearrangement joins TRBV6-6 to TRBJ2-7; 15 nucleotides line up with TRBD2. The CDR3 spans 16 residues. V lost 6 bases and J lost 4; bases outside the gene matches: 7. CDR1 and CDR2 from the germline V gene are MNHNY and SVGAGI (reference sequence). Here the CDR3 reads CASRDPGLAGGYEQYF. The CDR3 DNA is TGTGCCAGCAGAGATCCGGGACTAGCGGGAGGTTACGAGCAGTACTTC.

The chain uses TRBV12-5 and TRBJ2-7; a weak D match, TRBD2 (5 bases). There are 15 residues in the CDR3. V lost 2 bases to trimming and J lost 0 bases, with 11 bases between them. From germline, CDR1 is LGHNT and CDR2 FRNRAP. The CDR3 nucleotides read TGTGCTAGTGGTTTGACCGGGGATCCCTCCTACGAGCAGTACTTC. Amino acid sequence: CASGLTGDPSYEQYF.

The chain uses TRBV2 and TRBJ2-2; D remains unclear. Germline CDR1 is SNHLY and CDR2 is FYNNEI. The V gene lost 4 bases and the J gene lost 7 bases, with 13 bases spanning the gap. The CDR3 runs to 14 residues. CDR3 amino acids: CASSVASPYGELFF. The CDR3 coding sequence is TGTGCCAGCAGTGTGGCCAGTCCCTACGGGGAGCTGTTTTTT.

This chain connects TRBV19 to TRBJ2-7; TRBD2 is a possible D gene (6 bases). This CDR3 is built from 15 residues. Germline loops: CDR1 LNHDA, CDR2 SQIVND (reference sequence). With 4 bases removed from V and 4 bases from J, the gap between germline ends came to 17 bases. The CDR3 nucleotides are TGTGCCAGTAGTACCACCTCCGGGGGAGGTTACGAGCAGTACTTC. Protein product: CASSTTSGGGYEQYF.

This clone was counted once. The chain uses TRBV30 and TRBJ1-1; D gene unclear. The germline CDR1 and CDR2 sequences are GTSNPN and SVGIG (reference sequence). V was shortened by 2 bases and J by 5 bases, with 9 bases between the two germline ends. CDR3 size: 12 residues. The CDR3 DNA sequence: TGTGCCTGGAGTAAGGTAATAACTGAAGCTTTCTTT. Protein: CAWSKVITEAFF. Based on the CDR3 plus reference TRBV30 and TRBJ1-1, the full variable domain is SQTIHQWPATLVQPVGSPLSLECTVEGTSNPNLYWYRQAAGRGLQLLFYSVGIGQISSEVPQNLSASRPQDRQFILSSKKLLLSDSGFYLCAWSKVITEAFFGQGTRLTVV.

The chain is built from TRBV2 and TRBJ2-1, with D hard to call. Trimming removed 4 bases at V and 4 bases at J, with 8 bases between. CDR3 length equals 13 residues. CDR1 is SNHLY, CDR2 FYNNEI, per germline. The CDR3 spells CASSVDEYNEQFF. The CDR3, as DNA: TGTGCCAGCAGTGTAGATGAATACAATGAGCAGTTCTTC.

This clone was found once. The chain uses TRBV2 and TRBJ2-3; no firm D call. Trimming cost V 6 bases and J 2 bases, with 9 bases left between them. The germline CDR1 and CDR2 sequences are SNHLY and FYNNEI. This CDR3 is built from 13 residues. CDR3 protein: CASRVTYTDTQYF. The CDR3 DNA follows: TGTGCCAGCAGGGTGACCTACACAGATACGCAGTATTTT.

The CDR3 here is CAISWGGESTGELFF. The CDR3 DNA reads TGTGCCATCAGTTGGGGGGGCGAAAGCACCGGGGAGCTGTTTTTT. The chain recombines TRBV10-3 with TRBJ2-2, with TRBD2 as a possible D gene (7 bases). The CDR3 sequence is 15 residues long. Germline values: CDR1 ENHRY, CDR2 SYGVKD. Between the trimmed V and J ends, which lost 5 bases and 4 bases, there was a span of 14 bases.

The CDR3 sequence: CASSEFPGQGALDEQFF. The CDR3 nucleotides read TGTGCCAGCAGTGAATTTCCGGGACAGGGGGCTTTAGATGAGCAGTTCTTC. This chain uses TRBV25-1 with TRBJ2-1; 12 bases are a match to TRBD1. CDR1 is MGHDK and CDR2 is SYGVNS in the germline V gene. This CDR3 contains 17 residues. Trimming at V came to 1 base and at J to 8 bases, leaving 9 bases not matched to a gene.

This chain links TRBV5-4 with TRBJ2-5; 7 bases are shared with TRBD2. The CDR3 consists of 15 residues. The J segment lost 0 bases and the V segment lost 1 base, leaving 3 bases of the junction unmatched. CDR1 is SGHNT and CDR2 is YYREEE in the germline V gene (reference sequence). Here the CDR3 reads CASSLPLANQETQYF. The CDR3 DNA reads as TGTGCCAGCAGCTTGCCACTAGCGAACCAAGAGACCCAGTACTTC.

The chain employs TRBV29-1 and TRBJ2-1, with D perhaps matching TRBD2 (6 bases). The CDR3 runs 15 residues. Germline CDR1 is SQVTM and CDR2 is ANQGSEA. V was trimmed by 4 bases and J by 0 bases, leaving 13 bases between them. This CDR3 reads CSVGRDPASYNEQFF. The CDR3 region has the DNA TGCAGCGTTGGGCGGGACCCAGCCTCCTACAATGAGCAGTTCTTC.

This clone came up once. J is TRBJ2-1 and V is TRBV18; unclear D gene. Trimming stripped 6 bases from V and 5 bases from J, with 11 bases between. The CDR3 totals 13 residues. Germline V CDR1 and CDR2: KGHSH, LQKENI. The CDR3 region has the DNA TGTGCCAGCTCCCCGTCTATCGACAATGAGCAGTTCTTC. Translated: CASSPSIDNEQFF.

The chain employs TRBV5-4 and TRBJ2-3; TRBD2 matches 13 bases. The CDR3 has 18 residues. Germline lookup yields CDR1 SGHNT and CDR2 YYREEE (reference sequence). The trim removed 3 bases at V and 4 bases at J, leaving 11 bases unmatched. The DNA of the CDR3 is TGTGCCAGCAGCTCACCGGGACTAGCGGGGAAGGGCCCAGATACGCAGTATTTT. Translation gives CASSSPGLAGKGPDTQYF. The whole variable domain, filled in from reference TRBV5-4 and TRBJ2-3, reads ETGVTQSPTHLIKTRGQQVTLRCSSQSGHNTVSWYQQALGQGPQFIFQYYREEENGRGNFPPRFSGLQFPNYSSELNVNALELDDSALYLCASSSPGLAGKGPDTQYFGPGTRLTVL.

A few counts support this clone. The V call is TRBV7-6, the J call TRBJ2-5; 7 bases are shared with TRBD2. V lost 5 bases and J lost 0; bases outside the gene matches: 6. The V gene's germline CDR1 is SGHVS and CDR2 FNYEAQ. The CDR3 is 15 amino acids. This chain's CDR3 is CASSPAGGYQETQYF. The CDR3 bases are TGTGCCAGCAGCCCCGCCGGGGGGTACCAAGAGACCCAGTACTTC.

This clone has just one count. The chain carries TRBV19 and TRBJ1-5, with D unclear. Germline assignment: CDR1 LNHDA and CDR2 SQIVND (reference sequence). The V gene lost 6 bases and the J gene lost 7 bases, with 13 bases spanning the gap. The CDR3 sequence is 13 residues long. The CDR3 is CASRPSGGQPQHF. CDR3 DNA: TGTGCCAGTAGACCCAGTGGAGGGCAGCCCCAGCATTTT.

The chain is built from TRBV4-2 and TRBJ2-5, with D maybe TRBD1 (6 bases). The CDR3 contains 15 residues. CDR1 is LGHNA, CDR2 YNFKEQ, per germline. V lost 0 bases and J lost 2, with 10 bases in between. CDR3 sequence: CASSQDWGQQETQYF. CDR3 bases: TGTGCCAGCAGCCAAGATTGGGGGCAGCAAGAGACCCAGTACTTC.

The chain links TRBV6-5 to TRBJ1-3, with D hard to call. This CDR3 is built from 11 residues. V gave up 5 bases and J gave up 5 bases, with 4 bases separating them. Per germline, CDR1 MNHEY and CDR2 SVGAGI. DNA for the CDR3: TGTGCCAGCAGTGACCGAAACACCATATATTTT. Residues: CASSDRNTIYF.

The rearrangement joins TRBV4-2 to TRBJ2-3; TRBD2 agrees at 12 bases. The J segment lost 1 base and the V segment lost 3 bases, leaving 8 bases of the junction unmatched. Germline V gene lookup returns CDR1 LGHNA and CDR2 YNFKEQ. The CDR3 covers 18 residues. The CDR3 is CASSQGLAGGLRTDTQYF. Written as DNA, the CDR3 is TGTGCCAGCAGCCAGGGTCTAGCGGGGGGGCTCCGCACAGATACGCAGTATTTT.

This CDR3 reads CASSRRLAGGQPSYEQYF. The CDR3, as DNA: TGTGCCAGCAGCCGCCGACTAGCGGGGGGCCAACCCTCCTACGAGCAGTACTTC. The V and J genes are TRBV13 and TRBJ2-7, with 13 bases aligning to TRBD2. Germline V CDR1 and CDR2: PRHDT, FYEKMQ (reference sequence). The V and J ends lost 5 bases and 0 bases, in that order; junction bases with no gene match: 10. The CDR3 is 18 residues long.

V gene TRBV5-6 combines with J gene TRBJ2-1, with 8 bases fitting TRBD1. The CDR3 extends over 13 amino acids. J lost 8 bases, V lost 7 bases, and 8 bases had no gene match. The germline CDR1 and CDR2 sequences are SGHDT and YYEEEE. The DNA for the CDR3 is TGTGCCAGCGGCAGACAGGGGATGGATGAGCAGTTCTTC. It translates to CASGRQGMDEQFF. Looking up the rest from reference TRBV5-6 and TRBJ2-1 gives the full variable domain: DAGVTQSPTHLIKTRGQQVTLRCSPKSGHDTVSWYQQALGQGPQFIFQYYEEEERQRGNFPDRFSGHQFPNYSSELNVNALLLGDSALYLCASGRQGMDEQFFGPGTRLTVL.

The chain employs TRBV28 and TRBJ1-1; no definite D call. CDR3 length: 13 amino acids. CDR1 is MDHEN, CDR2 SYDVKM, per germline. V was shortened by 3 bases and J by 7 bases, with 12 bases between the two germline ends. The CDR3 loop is CASSLGVGIEAFF. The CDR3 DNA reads TGTGCCAGCAGTTTGGGTGTAGGGATTGAAGCTTTCTTT. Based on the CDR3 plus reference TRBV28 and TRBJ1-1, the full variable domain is DVKVTQSSRYLVKRTGEKVFLECVQDMDHENMFWYRQDPGLGLRLIYFSYDVKMKEKGDIPEGYSVSREKKERFSLILESASTNQTSMYLCASSLGVGIEAFFGQGTRLTVV.